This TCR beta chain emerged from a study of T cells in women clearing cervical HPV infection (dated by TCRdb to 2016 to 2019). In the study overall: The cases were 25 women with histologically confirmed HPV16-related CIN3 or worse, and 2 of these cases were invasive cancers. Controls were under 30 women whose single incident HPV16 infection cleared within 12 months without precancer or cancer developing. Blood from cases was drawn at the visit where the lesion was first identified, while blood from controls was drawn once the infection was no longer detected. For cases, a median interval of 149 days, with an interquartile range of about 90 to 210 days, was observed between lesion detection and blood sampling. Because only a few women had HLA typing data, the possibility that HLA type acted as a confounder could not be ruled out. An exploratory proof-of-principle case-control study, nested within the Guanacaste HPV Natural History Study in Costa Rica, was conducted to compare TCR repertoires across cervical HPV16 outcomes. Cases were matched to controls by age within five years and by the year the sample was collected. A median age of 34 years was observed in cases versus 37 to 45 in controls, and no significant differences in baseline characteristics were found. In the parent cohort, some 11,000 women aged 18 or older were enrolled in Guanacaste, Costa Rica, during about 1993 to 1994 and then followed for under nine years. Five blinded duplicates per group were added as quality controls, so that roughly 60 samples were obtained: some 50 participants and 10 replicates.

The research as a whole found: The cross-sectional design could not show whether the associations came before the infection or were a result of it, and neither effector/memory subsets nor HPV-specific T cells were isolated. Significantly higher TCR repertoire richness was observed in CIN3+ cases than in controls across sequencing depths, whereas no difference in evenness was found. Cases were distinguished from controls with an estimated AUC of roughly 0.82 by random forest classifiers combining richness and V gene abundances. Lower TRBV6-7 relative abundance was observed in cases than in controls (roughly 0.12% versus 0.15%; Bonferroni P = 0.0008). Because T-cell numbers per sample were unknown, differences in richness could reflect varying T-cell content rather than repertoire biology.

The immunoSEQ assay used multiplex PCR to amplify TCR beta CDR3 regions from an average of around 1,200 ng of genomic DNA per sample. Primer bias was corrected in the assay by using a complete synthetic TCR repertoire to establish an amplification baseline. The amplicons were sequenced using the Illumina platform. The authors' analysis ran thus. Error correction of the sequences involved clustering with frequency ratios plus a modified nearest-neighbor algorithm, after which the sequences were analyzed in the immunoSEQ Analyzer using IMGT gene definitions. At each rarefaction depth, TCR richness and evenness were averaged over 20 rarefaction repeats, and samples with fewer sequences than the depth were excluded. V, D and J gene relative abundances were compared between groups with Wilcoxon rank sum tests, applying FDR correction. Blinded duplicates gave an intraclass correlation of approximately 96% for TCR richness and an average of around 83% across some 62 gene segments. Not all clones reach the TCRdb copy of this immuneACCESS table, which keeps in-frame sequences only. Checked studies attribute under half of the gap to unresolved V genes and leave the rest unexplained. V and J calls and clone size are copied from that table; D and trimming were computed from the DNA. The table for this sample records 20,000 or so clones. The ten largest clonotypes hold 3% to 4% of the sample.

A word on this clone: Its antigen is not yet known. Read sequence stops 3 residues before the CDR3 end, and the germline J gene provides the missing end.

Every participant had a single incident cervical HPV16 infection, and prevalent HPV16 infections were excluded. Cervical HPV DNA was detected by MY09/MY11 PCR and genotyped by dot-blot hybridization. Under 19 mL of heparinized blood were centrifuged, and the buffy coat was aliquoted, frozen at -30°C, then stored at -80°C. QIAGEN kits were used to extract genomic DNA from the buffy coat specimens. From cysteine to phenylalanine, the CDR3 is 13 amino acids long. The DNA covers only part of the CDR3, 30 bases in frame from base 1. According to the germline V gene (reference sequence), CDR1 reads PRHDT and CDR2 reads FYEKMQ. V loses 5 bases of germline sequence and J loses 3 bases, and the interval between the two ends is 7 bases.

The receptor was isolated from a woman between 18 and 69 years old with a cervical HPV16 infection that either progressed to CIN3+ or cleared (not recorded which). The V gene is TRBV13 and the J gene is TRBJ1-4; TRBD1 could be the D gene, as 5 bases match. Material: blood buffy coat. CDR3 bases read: TGTGCCAGCAGCAACAGGCCTAATGAAAAA. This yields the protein CASSNRPNEK. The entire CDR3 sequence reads CASSNRPNEKLFF.